Listed below are T cell receptor beta chains from one sample, sequenced in a study of T cells in Graves' hyperthyroidism and ophthalmopathy. TCRdb redid the calling of the multiplex PCR reads with MiXCR, one entry per CDR3 protein. Altogether over 150,000 distinct CDR3 sequences are present, about 15% being singletons, with the ten largest covering roughly 30%. Material: blood. The receptors come from a woman in her forties or fifties with Graves' hyperthyroidism. Both conserved end residues are part of each CDR3. D genes are given only for firm matches. Where a row states a size, it is once, few, many or the class of an expanded clone; other rows omit it.

V gene,clone size,J gene,D gene,CDR3 protein,CDR3 DNA
TRBV11-2,many,TRBJ1-3,TRBD1,CASSSIPGTAGNTIYF,TGTGCCAGCAGCTCCATCCCCGGGACAGCGGGAAACACCATATATTTT
TRBV11-2,many,TRBJ1-6,.,CASSLDPPTVTNSPLHF,TGTGCCAGCAGCTTAGATCCTCCGACAGTAACTAATTCACCCCTCCACTTT
TRBV28,many,TRBJ1-6,TRBD1,CASSSGTGNTLHF,TGTGCCAGCAGTTCCGGGACAGGGAACACCCTCCACTTT
TRBV20-1,few,TRBJ2-3,TRBD2,CSASGLAGGTSTDTQYF,TGCAGTGCTAGCGGACTAGCGGGAGGAACTAGCACAGATACGCAGTATTTT
TRBV6-1,.,TRBJ2-7,TRBD2,CASSYEAGGPYEQYF,TGTGCCAGCAGTTACGAGGCGGGGGGCCCCTACGAGCAGTACTTC
TRBV7-6,many,TRBJ2-5,TRBD1,CASSFGTAIETQYF,TGTGCCAGCAGCTTTGGGACAGCCATAGAGACCCAGTACTTC
TRBV15,many,TRBJ2-5,.,CATSRDKGKETQYF,TGTGCCACCAGCAGAGATAAGGGGAAGGAGACCCAGTACTTC
TRBV2,many,TRBJ1-2,TRBD1,CASRGLEPGQGGEGYTF,TGTGCCAGCAGAGGATTGGAACCGGGACAGGGAGGAGAAGGCTACACCTTC
TRBV14,.,TRBJ1-6,.,CASSQDLGTGYNSPLHF,TGTGCCAGCAGCCAAGATCTAGGAACAGGGTATAATTCACCCCTCCACTTT
TRBV28,many,TRBJ2-7,.,CASSMDSYEQYF,TGTGCCAGCAGCATGGACAGCTACGAGCAGTACTTC
TRBV25-1,.,TRBJ2-7,.,CASSKAGYEQYF,TGTGCCAGCAGTAAAGCAGGCTACGAGCAGTACTTC
TRBV7-6,few,TRBJ2-7,TRBD1,CASSLFRQGAREQYF,TGTGCCAGCAGTTTATTCCGGCAGGGGGCACGCGAGCAGTACTTC
TRBV7-2,many,TRBJ1-1,.,CASSGQRNTEAFF,TGTGCCAGCAGCGGACAGAGAAACACTGAAGCTTTCTTT
TRBV6-1,many,TRBJ2-7,.,CASSYATGGHYEQYF,TGTGCCAGCAGTTACGCGACGGGGGGCCACTACGAGCAGTACTTC
TRBV14,many,TRBJ2-7,.,CASSPDSASSYEQYF,TGTGCCAGCAGCCCAGACAGTGCCAGCTCCTACGAGCAGTACTTC
TRBV6-4,many,TRBJ2-3,TRBD1,CASSNGQGSDTQYF,TGTGCCAGCAGTAACGGACAGGGGTCAGATACGCAGTATTTT
TRBV7-9,many,TRBJ2-7,TRBD2,CASSPTGTSGSYEQYF,TGTGCCAGCAGCCCAACCGGGACTAGCGGGAGCTACGAGCAGTACTTC
TRBV6-2/TRBV6-3,many,TRBJ2-5,TRBD2,CASSYSRSGGVWREKETQYF,TGTGCCAGCAGTTACTCGCGAAGCGGGGGGGTGTGGCGGGAAAAAGAGACCCAGTACTTC
TRBV9,many,TRBJ1-2,TRBD1,CASSVRGDRVFNYGYTF,TGTGCCAGCAGCGTAAGGGGTGACAGGGTGTTTAACTATGGCTACACCTTC
TRBV2,many,TRBJ2-6,TRBD1,CASSLTGTGANVLTF,TGTGCCAGCAGCTTGACAGGGACCGGGGCCAACGTCCTGACTTTC
TRBV19,many,TRBJ2-1,TRBD1,CASSLWTGNNEQFF,TGTGCCAGTAGTCTCTGGACAGGAAACAATGAGCAGTTCTTC
TRBV10-3,.,TRBJ2-7,TRBD2,CAISWTSGGYRGYEQYF,TGTGCCATCAGTTGGACTAGCGGGGGGTACCGGGGCTACGAGCAGTACTTC
TRBV28,many,TRBJ2-1,.,CASSPVPSSYNEQFF,TGTGCCAGCAGTCCCGTCCCGAGCTCCTACAATGAGCAGTTCTTC
TRBV2,many,TRBJ2-7,TRBD1,CASSGVRGPYEQYF,TGTGCCAGCAGTGGCGTCAGGGGGCCTTACGAGCAGTACTTC
TRBV20-1,many,TRBJ2-2,.,CSAPTPGGEELFF,TGCAGTGCCCCGACACCGGGGGGCGAGGAGCTGTTTTTT
TRBV12-3/TRBV12-4,.,TRBJ1-1,.,CASSIATGNTEAFF,TGTGCCAGCAGTATTGCTACAGGGAACACTGAAGCTTTCTTT
TRBV5-1,many,TRBJ2-7,TRBD1,CASSLLTGGSSYEQYF,TGCGCCAGCAGCTTGTTGACAGGGGGATCCTCCTACGAGCAGTACTTC
TRBV7-9,.,TRBJ2-7,.,CASSQGPRGEQYF,TGTGCCAGCAGCCAAGGCCCCAGGGGCGAGCAGTACTTC
TRBV18,many,TRBJ1-1,TRBD1,CASSSGTANTEAFF,TGTGCCAGCTCATCCGGGACAGCTAACACTGAAGCTTTCTTT
TRBV15,.,TRBJ2-1,.,CATSRGLGNEQFF,TGTGCCACCAGCAGAGGACTAGGGAATGAGCAGTTCTTC
TRBV7-9,.,TRBJ2-7,.,CASSFVPGGKRHEQYF,TGTGCCAGCAGCTTTGTTCCCGGAGGGAAGAGGCACGAGCAGTACTTC
TRBV7-3,many,TRBJ2-1,TRBD2,CASSLRARGGQANEQFF,TGTGCCAGCAGCTTAAGGGCCCGGGGGGGCCAGGCCAATGAGCAGTTCTTC
TRBV13,many,TRBJ2-7,TRBD1,CASSDRDRASDLAYEQYF,TGTGCCAGCAGCGACCGGGACAGGGCATCCGATTTGGCTTACGAGCAGTACTTC
TRBV2,many,TRBJ1-1,.,CASSQRGEAFF,TGTGCCAGCAGCCAGCGAGGGGAAGCTTTCTTT
TRBV7-9,many,TRBJ2-3,.,CASSLEVGLTDTQYF,TGTGCCAGCAGCTTAGAGGTAGGGCTCACAGATACGCAGTATTTT
TRBV19,many,TRBJ2-1,TRBD1,CASSTSGTGGVYNEQFF,TGTGCCAGTAGTACTTCCGGGACAGGGGGGGTTTACAATGAGCAGTTCTTC